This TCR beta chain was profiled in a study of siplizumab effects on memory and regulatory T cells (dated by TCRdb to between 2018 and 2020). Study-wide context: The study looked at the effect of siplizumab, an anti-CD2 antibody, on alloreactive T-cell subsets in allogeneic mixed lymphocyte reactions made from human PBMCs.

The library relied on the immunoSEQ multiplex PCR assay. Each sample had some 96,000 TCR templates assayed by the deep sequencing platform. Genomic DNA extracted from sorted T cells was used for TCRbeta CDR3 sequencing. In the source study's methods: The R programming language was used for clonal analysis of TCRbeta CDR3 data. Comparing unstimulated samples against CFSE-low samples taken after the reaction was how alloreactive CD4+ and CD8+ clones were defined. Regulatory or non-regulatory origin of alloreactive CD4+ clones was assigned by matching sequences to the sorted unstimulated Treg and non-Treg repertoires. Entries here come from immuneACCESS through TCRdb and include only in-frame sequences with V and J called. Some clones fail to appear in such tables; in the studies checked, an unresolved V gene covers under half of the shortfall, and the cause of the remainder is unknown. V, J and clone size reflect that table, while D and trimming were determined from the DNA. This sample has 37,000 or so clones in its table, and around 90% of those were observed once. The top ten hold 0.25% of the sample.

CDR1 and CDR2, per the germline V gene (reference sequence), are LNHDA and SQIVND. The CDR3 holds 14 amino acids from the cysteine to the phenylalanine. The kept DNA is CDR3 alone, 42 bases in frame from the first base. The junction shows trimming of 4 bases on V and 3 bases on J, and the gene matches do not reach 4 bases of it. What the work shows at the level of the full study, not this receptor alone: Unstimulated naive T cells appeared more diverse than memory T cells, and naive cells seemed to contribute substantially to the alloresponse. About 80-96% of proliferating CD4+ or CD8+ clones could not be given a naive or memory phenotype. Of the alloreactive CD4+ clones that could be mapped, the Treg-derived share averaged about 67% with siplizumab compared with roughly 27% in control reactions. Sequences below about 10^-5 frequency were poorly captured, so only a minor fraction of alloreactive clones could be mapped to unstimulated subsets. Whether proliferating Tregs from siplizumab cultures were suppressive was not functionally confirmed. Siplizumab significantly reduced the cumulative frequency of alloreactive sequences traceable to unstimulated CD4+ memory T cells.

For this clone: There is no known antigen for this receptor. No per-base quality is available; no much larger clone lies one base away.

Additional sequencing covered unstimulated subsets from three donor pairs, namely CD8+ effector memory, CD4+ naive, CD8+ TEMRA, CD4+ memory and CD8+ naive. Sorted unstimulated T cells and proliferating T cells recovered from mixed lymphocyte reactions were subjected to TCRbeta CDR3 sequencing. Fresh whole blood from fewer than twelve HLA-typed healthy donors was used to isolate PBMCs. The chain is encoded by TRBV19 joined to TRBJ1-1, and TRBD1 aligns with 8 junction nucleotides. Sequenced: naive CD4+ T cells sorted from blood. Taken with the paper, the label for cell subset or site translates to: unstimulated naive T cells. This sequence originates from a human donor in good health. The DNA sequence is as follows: TGTGCCAGTAGTACTGGACAGGGCGACACTGAAGCTTTCTTT. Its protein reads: CASSTGQGDTEAFF.